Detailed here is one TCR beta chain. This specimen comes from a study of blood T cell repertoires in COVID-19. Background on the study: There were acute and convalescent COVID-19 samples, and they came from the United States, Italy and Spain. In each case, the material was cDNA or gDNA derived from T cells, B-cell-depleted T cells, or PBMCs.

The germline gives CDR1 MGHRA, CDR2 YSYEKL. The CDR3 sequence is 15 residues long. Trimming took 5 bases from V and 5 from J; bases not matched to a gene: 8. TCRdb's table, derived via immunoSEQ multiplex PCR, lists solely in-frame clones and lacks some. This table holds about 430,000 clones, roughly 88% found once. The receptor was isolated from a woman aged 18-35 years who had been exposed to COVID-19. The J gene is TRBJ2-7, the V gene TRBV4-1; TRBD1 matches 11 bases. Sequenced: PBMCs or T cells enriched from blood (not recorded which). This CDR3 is CASSSIPDRGHEQYF. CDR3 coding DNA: TGCGCCAGCAGCTCTATACCGGACAGGGGGCACGAGCAGTACTTC.